The clone carrying this T cell receptor (beta chain) was detected only once. Its target is not known. Germline V gives CDR1 LGHNA, CDR2 YNFKEQ. This CDR3 has 15 amino acids. The V gene lost 0 bases and the J gene lost 5 bases, with 11 bases spanning the gap. Data came from immunoSEQ multiplex PCR; TCRdb stores just in-frame clones and leaves some out. This repertoire shows 120,000 to 150,000 clones, more than 75% found once; its top ten account for 4% to 6%. These data originate in a study of T cell responses to AZD1222 COVID-19 vaccine. General study points: Baseline seropositivity occurred in only a handful of AZD1222 recipients. Of spike-specific TCRs, nearly half reportedly target regions left unmutated in variants. Vaccination with two AZD1222 doses was followed by a rise in Spike-specific TCR breadth and depth. White British people made up most donors, females outnumbered males, and clonal diversity was possibly underestimated.

The sample in question was peripheral blood, obtained on day 0 of AZD1222 vaccination. This receptor was obtained from an adult in good health. V is TRBV4-2 and J is TRBJ1-3, with D possibly matching TRBD1 (5 bases). The CDR3 nucleotides are TGTGCCAGCAGCCAAGATCGGCAGGGTAGAAACACCATATATTTT. Amino acids: CASSQDRQGRNTIYF.